Sequencing of this T cell receptor (beta chain) was carried out in a study of blood T cell repertoires in COVID-19. Study details: Sites across the United States, Italy and Spain contributed samples from acute and convalescent COVID-19.

Germline V gives CDR1 MNHEY, CDR2 SMNVEV (reference sequence). The CDR3 is 14 residues long. The V gene lost 2 bases and the J gene lost 0 bases, with 4 bases spanning the gap. Libraries were prepared by immunoSEQ multiplex PCR; TCRdb keeps only in-frame clonotypes and omits some of them. Among 75,000 or so clones listed, 65% to 85% were seen once. This TCR came from a man aged 50 to 59 with acute or convalescent COVID-19. The J gene is TRBJ2-2, the V gene TRBV27; D unresolved. Material for sequencing was peripheral blood. CDR3 nucleotides: TGTGCCAGCAGTTTAGCAGCGAACACCGGGGAGCTGTTTTTT. It yields the protein CASSLAANTGELFF.